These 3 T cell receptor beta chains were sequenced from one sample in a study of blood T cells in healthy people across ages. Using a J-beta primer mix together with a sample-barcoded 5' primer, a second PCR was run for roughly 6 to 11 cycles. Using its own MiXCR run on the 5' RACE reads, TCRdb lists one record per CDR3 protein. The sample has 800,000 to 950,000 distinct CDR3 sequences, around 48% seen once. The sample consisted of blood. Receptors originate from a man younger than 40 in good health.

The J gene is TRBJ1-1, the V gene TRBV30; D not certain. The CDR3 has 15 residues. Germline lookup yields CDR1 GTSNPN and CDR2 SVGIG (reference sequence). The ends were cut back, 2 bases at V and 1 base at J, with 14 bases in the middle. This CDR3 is CAWSFPEGRNTEAFF. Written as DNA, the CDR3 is TGTGCCTGGAGTTTTCCTGAGGGAAGGAACACTGAAGCTTTCTTT.

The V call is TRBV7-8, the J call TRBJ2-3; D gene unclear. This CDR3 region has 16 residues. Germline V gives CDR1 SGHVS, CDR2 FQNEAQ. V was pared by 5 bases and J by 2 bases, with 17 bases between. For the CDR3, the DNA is TGTGCCAGCAGCCTACCGGGCTCCACCCTCACAGATACGCAGTATTTT. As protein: CASSLPGSTLTDTQYF.

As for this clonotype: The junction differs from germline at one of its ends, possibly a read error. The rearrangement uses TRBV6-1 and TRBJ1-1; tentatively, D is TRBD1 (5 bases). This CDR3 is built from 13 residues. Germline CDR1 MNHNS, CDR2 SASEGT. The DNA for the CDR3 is TGTGCCAGCTGGGGAGGGACCAACACTGGAGCTTTCTTT. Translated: CASWGGTNTGAFF.